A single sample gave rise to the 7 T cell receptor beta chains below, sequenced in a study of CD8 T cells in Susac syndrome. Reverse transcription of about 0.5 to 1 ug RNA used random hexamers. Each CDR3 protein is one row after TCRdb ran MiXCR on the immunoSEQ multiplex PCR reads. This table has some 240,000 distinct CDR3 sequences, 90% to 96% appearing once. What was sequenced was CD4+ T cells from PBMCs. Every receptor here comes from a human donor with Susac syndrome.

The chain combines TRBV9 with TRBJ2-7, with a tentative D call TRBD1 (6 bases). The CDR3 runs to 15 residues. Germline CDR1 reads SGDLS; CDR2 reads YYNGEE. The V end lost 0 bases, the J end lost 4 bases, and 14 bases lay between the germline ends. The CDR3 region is CASSVDWGLGYEQYF. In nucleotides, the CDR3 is TGTGCCAGCAGCGTAGACTGGGGGCTAGGATACGAGCAGTACTTC.

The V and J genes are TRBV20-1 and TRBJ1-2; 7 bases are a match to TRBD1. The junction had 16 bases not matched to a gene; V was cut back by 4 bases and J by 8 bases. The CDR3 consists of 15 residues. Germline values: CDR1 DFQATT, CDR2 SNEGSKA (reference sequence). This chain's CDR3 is CSANRDRHLFSGYTF. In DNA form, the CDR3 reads TGCAGTGCTAACCGGGACAGACATTTATTTTCAGGCTACACCTTC.

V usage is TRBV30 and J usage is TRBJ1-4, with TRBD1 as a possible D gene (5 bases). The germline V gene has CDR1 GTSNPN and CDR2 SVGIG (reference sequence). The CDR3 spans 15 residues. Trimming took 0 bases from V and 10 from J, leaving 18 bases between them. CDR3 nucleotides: TGTGCCTGGAGTGTACGTCTTAGGGGAAGGCGAAAACTGTTTTTT. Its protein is CAWSVRLRGRRKLFF. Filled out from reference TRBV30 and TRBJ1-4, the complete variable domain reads SQTIHQWPATLVQPVGSPLSLECTVEGTSNPNLYWYRQAAGRGLQLLFYSVGIGQISSEVPQNLSASRPQDRQFILSSKKLLLSDSGFYLCAWSVRLRGRRKLFFGSGTQLSVL.

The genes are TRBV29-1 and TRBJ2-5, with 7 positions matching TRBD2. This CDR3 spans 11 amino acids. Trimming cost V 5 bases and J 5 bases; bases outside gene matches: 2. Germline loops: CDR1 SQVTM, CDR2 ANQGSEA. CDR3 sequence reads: CSVREGETQYF. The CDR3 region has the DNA TGCAGCGTTAGGGAGGGGGAGACCCAGTACTTC.

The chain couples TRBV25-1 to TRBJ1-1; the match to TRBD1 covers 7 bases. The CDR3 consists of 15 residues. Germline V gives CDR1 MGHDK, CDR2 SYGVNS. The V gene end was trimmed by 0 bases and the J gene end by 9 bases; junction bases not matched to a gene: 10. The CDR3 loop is CASSEYTGTAPQAFF. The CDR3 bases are TGTGCCAGCAGTGAATATACGGGGACAGCTCCCCAAGCTTTCTTT. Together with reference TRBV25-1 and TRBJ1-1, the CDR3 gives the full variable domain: EADIYQTPRYLVIGTGKKITLECSQTMGHDKMYWYQQDPGMELHLIHYSYGVNSTEKGDLSSESTVSRIRTEHFPLTLESARPSHTSQYLCASSEYTGTAPQAFFGQGTRLTVV.

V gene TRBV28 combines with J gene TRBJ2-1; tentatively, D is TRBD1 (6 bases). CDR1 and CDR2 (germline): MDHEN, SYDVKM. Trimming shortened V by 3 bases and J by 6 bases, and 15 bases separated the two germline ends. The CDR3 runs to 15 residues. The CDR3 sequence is CASSFRGRGGNEQFF. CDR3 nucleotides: TGTGCCAGCAGTTTTAGGGGCAGAGGGGGCAATGAGCAGTTCTTC.

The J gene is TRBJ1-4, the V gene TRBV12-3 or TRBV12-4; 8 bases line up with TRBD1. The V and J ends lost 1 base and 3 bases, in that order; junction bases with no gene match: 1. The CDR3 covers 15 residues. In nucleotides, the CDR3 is TGTGCCAGCAGTTTAGGGACAGGGCCTAATGAAAAACTGTTTTTT. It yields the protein CASSLGTGPNEKLFF.